The 32 T cell receptor beta chains below were found in one sample sequenced in a study of T cells in lung cancer brain metastases. Measured with immunoSEQ multiplex PCR; TCRdb has only the in-frame clones, and not every one. Of 5,200 or so clones listed, approximately 81% are singletons. The source material was tumor tissue from a brain metastasis. These TCRs come from a woman aged 45-60 years with non-small cell lung cancer that had spread to the brain.

This clone has only a few counts. This sequence joins TRBV5-1 and TRBJ2-7; no clear D. V was pared by 6 bases and J by 6 bases, with 10 bases between. CDR1 is SGHRS and CDR2 is YFSETQ in the germline V gene. There are 11 residues in the CDR3. The CDR3 nucleotides are TGCGCCAGCACCGATGCCATCGAGCAGTACTTC. Protein sequence: CASTDAIEQYF.

CDR3 in amino acids: CASSFPPRTTSVYEQYF. The DNA for the CDR3 is TGTGCCAGCAGTTTCCCCCCTCGGACGACTAGCGTCTACGAGCAGTACTTC. The rearrangement joins TRBV28 to TRBJ2-7, with 8 bases identical to TRBD2. The ends lost 3 bases at V and 3 bases at J; junction bases unmatched: 13. The germline gives CDR1 MDHEN, CDR2 SYDVKM. The CDR3 covers 17 residues.

The V and J genes are TRBV10-3 and TRBJ2-1; no reliable D call. This CDR3 spans 17 amino acids. With 0 bases removed from V and 2 bases from J, the gap between germline ends came to 14 bases. Germline V CDR1 and CDR2: ENHRY, SYGVKD. In DNA form, the CDR3 reads TGTGCCATCAGTGAGTCGATTGCGTATCTCCCCTACAATGAGCAGTTCTTC. Translation gives CAISESIAYLPYNEQFF.

The chain recombines TRBV4-1 with TRBJ2-1; 11 nucleotides agree with TRBD2. The V segment lost 4 bases and the J segment 6 bases; nucleotides outside the gene matches: 14. This CDR3 comprises 18 residues. Looked up from germline, CDR1 is MGHRA and CDR2 is YSYEKL. CDR3 sequence: CASSLEPSASGRINEQFF. As DNA, the CDR3 is TGCGCCAGCAGCCTGGAACCTTCAGCTAGCGGGAGGATCAATGAGCAGTTCTTC.

This clone was counted a single time. The chain links TRBV28 to TRBJ2-3, with D hard to call. Trimming left V 1 base short and J 6 bases short, with 14 bases between. CDR3 length equals 15 residues. Germline assignment: CDR1 MDHEN and CDR2 SYDVKM. The CDR3 spells CASSLLSSTPDTQYF. The CDR3 DNA reads as TGTGCCAGCAGTTTATTGTCTTCGACTCCGGATACGCAGTATTTT. The full variable domain, rest sourced from reference TRBV28 and TRBJ2-3, is DVKVTQSSRYLVKRTGEKVFLECVQDMDHENMFWYRQDPGLGLRLIYFSYDVKMKEKGDIPEGYSVSREKKERFSLILESASTNQTSMYLCASSLLSSTPDTQYFGPGTRLTVL.

V gene TRBV28 combines with J gene TRBJ2-7; D uncertain. The CDR3 has 14 residues. Germline V gives CDR1 MDHEN, CDR2 SYDVKM. V was cut by 7 bases and J by 3 bases, with 16 bases left in between. CDR3 in DNA: TGTGCCAGCAATTTTTATGGCCAACTCTACGAGCAGTACTTC. Protein product: CASNFYGQLYEQYF.

V and J are TRBV2 and TRBJ1-1; 8 nucleotides align to TRBD1. This CDR3 comprises 16 residues. The germline CDR1 and CDR2 sequences are SNHLY and FYNNEI. Germline trimming cut 10 bases from V and 0 bases from J; bases unmatched to any gene: 13. The CDR3 loop reads CAILITDREMNTEAFF. DNA of the CDR3: TGTGCCATCCTTATAACGGACAGGGAGATGAACACTGAAGCTTTCTTT. Full variable domain (remainder filled in from reference TRBV2 and TRBJ1-1): EPEVTQTPSHQVTQMGQEVILRCVPISNHLYFYWYRQILGQKVEFLVSFYNNEISEKSEIFDDQFSVERPDGSNFTLKIRSTKLEDSAMYFCAILITDREMNTEAFFGQGTRLTVV.

The J gene is TRBJ1-5, the V gene TRBV19, with 7 nucleotides matching TRBD1. Germline CDR1 LNHDA, CDR2 SQIVND (reference sequence). Trimming removed 7 bases from V and 0 bases from J; junction bases left unmatched: 6. The CDR3 has 15 residues. The CDR3 DNA reads as TGTGCCAGTAATACAGGGGTTTATAGCAATCAGCCCCAGCATTTT. Its translation: CASNTGVYSNQPQHF.

CDR3 nucleotides: TGTGCCAGCAGTGAAGTCGACCCTAATTCACCCCTCCACTTT. As protein: CASSEVDPNSPLHF. V is TRBV6-1 and J is TRBJ1-6; no reliable D call. The V gene lost 1 base and the J gene lost 6 bases, with 7 bases spanning the gap. CDR3 length equals 14 residues. Germline V gene sequence: CDR1 MNHNS, CDR2 SASEGT.

This clone was recorded a few times. The V and J genes are TRBV27 and TRBJ1-1, with D possibly matching TRBD1 (5 bases). CDR3 size: 15 residues. Germline loops: CDR1 MNHEY, CDR2 SMNVEV (reference sequence). Trimming pared 0 bases from V and 5 bases from J, leaving 13 bases between. The CDR3 nucleotides read TGTGCCAGCAGTTTATCGAGAGGGGCTGAAACTGAAGCTTTCTTT. It translates to CASSLSRGAETEAFF.

The chain has TRBV18 and TRBJ2-2; TRBD1 matches at 12 bases. Germline lookup yields CDR1 KGHSH and CDR2 LQKENI. Germline trimming cut 6 bases from V and 5 bases from J; bases unmatched to any gene: 4. This CDR3 spans 15 amino acids. CDR3 sequence reads: CASSPGQGATGELFF. CDR3 nucleotides: TGTGCCAGCTCGCCGGGACAGGGGGCTACCGGGGAGCTGTTTTTT.

The rearrangement links TRBV4-2 to TRBJ1-2; weak D call: TRBD1 (6 bases). The ends were cut back, 4 bases at V and 8 bases at J, with 8 bases in the middle. The CDR3 length is 11 residues. The germline CDR1 and CDR2 sequences are LGHNA and YNFKEQ. CDR3 coding DNA: TGTGCCAGCAGCCGCGGGACAGGCTACACCTTC. This encodes CASSRGTGYTF.

This CDR3 is CASTTGQVDYGYTF. DNA of the CDR3: TGTGCCAGCACGACGGGACAGGTGGACTATGGCTACACCTTC. The V call is TRBV28, the J call TRBJ1-2; 8 bases are a match to TRBD1. There are 14 residues in the CDR3. V lost 7 bases, J lost 3 bases, and 7 bases stayed unmatched. Germline V lookup: CDR1 MDHEN, CDR2 SYDVKM.

The rearrangement joins TRBV7-8 to TRBJ2-2; D remains ambiguous. Germline-derived CDR1 and CDR2 are SGHVS and FQNEAQ. The CDR3 is 17 residues long. V was clipped by 0 bases and J by 0 bases, with 11 bases between them. CDR3 residues: CASSLARSPANTGELFF. Written as DNA, the CDR3 is TGTGCCAGCAGCTTAGCGCGTAGCCCGGCGAACACCGGGGAGCTGTTTTTT.

The chain joins TRBV5-1 to TRBJ2-5; D unclear. The better agreement between TRBJ2-7 and the DNA end casts doubt on the J call. CDR1 and CDR2 from the germline V gene are SGHRS and YFSETQ. This CDR3 has 12 residues. The CDR3 reads CASSPPSYEQYF. The CDR3 DNA sequence: TGCGCCAGCAGCCCCCCGTCCTACGAGCAGTACTTC.

This sequence joins TRBV7-2 and TRBJ2-1, with D tentatively TRBD1 (5 bases). Germline V CDR1 and CDR2: SGHTA, FQGNSA. This CDR3 has 14 residues. V lost 4 bases and J 4 bases, leaving 11 bases between the germline ends. This CDR3 is CASSSIGAYNEQFF. The CDR3 DNA sequence: TGTGCCAGCAGCTCTATAGGGGCATACAATGAGCAGTTCTTC. Combining the CDR3 with reference TRBV7-2 and TRBJ2-1 gives the whole variable domain GAGVSQSPSNKVTEKGKDVELRCDPISGHTALYWYRQSLGQGLEFLIYFQGNSAPDKSGLPSDRFSAERTGGSVSTLTIQRTQQEDSAVYLCASSSIGAYNEQFFGPGTRLTVL.

The chain is built from TRBV2 and TRBJ2-7, with 7 positions matching TRBD1. Germline-derived CDR1 and CDR2 are SNHLY and FYNNEI. V lost 2 bases and J lost 3; bases outside the gene matches: 4. The length of the CDR3 is 14 residues. In DNA form, the CDR3 reads TGTGCCAGCAGTGAAACAGGGGCGGTCTACGAGCAGTACTTC. Its protein product is CASSETGAVYEQYF. Looking up the rest from reference TRBV2 and TRBJ2-7 gives the full variable domain: EPEVTQTPSHQVTQMGQEVILRCVPISNHLYFYWYRQILGQKVEFLVSFYNNEISEKSEIFDDQFSVERPDGSNFTLKIRSTKLEDSAMYFCASSETGAVYEQYFGPGTRLTVT.

This chain links TRBV19 with TRBJ1-4, with D hard to call. The ends were cut back, 6 bases at V and 6 bases at J, with 14 bases in the middle. This CDR3 spans 14 amino acids. Germline V gene sequence: CDR1 LNHDA, CDR2 SQIVND (reference sequence). CDR3 coding DNA: TGTGCCAGTAGGGTGTGGGGAATGGATGAAAAACTGTTTTTT. As protein: CASRVWGMDEKLFF.

This sequence joins TRBV10-3 and TRBJ1-1, with 8 bases matching TRBD1. After removal of 6 bases from V and 1 base from J, the junction contained 4 bases not matched to a gene. Germline CDR1 is ENHRY and CDR2 is SYGVKD. This CDR3 contains 14 residues. The CDR3 nucleotides are TGTGCCATCAGAACCGGGACAGGGAACACTGAAGCTTTCTTT. It codes for CAIRTGTGNTEAFF.

The chain joins TRBV19 to TRBJ2-3; D may correspond to TRBD1 or TRBD2 (5 bases each). Germline CDR1 LNHDA, CDR2 SQIVND (reference sequence). The V and J ends lost 5 bases and 2 bases respectively, with 14 bases between them. This CDR3 contains 15 residues. The CDR3 is CASSPSGTVTDTQYF. The CDR3 DNA sequence: TGTGCCAGTAGTCCCTCCGGGACGGTCACAGATACGCAGTATTTT.

This clone was picked up a small number of times. This chain connects TRBV7-8 to TRBJ1-1; a possible D gene is TRBD1 (6 bases). The CDR3 spans 14 residues. Germline V lookup: CDR1 SGHVS, CDR2 FQNEAQ. The V gene lost 7 bases and the J gene lost 7 bases, with 19 bases spanning the gap. CDR3 in DNA: TGTGCCAGCAAACGAAAAGGGGGAACCCTTGAAGCTTTCTTT. Protein sequence: CASKRKGGTLEAFF.

The chain uses TRBV7-2 and TRBJ1-1; unclear D gene. In germline, CDR1 is SGHTA, CDR2 FQGNSA. This CDR3 region has 13 residues. Trimming removed 1 base from V and 7 bases from J, with 10 bases in between. This CDR3 reads CASSLDLNIEAFF. Here the CDR3 DNA reads TGTGCCAGCAGCTTAGACTTAAATATTGAAGCTTTCTTT.

This rearrangement joins TRBV21-1 to TRBJ2-3. TRBV21-1 is a pseudogene locus. The CDR3 totals 21 residues. CDR3 DNA sequence: TGTGCCAGCAGCAAAAGCCTCCTACGGGACGCAAACCTTGGGGGCACAGATACGCAGTATTTT. Amino acids: CASSKSLLRDANLGGTDTQYF.

The V and J genes are TRBV28 and TRBJ2-7, with 10 bases fitting TRBD2. This CDR3 spans 17 amino acids. V gave up 3 bases and J gave up 1 base; unmatched junction bases: 9. CDR1 is MDHEN, CDR2 SYDVKM, per germline. The CDR3 sequence is CASSLKREGSKSYEQYF. CDR3 nucleotide sequence: TGTGCCAGCAGTTTGAAGCGGGAGGGGTCTAAGTCCTACGAGCAGTACTTC.

The rearrangement links TRBV6-5 to TRBJ1-1, with D perhaps TRBD1 (6 bases). The CDR3 contains 14 residues. Germline V gene sequence: CDR1 MNHEY, CDR2 SVGAGI. V shed 6 bases and J shed 4 bases, with 15 bases lying between them. CDR3 amino acids: CASSRGTYGTEAFF. Written as DNA, the CDR3 is TGTGCCAGCAGCCGCGGGACATATGGCACTGAAGCTTTCTTT.

The J gene is TRBJ2-7, the V gene TRBV27, with TRBD1 matching over 8 bases. Germline CDR1 is MNHEY and CDR2 is SMNVEV (reference sequence). This CDR3 is built from 14 residues. V shed 5 bases and J 5 bases; nucleotides not matched to a gene: 8. CDR3 DNA sequence: TGTGCCAGCAGTCGGGACAGGAGACCTGACGAGCAGTACTTC. Its translation: CASSRDRRPDEQYF.

The chain carries TRBV2 and TRBJ1-4; D is unresolved. This CDR3 spans 14 amino acids. Trimming took 1 base from V and 5 from J, leaving 8 bases between them. CDR1 is SNHLY and CDR2 is FYNNEI in the germline V gene. CDR3 protein: CASSEGGTNEKLFF. In nucleotides, the CDR3 is TGTGCCAGCAGTGAAGGGGGAACAAATGAAAAACTGTTTTTT.

V is TRBV5-8 and J is TRBJ1-1; a weak D match, TRBD1 (5 bases). This CDR3 has 14 amino acids. CDR1 SGHTS and CDR2 YDEGEE come from the germline V gene. The germline V and J ends were trimmed by 7 bases and 2 bases, with 15 bases remaining between them. The chain's CDR3 is CASLRGRANTEAFF. CDR3 in DNA: TGTGCCAGCCTTCGGGGCAGGGCTAACACTGAAGCTTTCTTT.

This clone is a singleton in its sample. V usage is TRBV28 and J usage is TRBJ2-7; D uncertain. There are 13 residues in the CDR3. From germline, CDR1 is MDHEN and CDR2 SYDVKM. Trimming cost V 10 bases and J 0 bases, with 13 bases left between them. In DNA, the CDR3 is TGTGCCATTAGAGACCGAAGCTCCTACGAGCAGTACTTC. It yields the protein CAIRDRSSYEQYF.

The chain has TRBV7-2 and TRBJ2-5; D unclear. There are 12 residues in the CDR3. The V gene lost 8 bases and the J gene lost 2 bases, with 9 bases spanning the gap. Germline V gives CDR1 SGHTA, CDR2 FQGNSA. The CDR3 coding sequence is TGTGCCAGCGGGGTAGGACAAGAGACCCAGTACTTC. The encoded protein is CASGVGQETQYF.

The gene calls are TRBV6-6 and TRBJ1-1; D is uncertain. V was pared by 6 bases and J by 1 base, with 12 bases between. CDR3 length equals 14 residues. Per germline, CDR1 MNHNY and CDR2 SVGAGI (reference sequence). CDR3 DNA: TGTGCCAGCAGCCCTCCTTGGGAGAACACTGAAGCTTTCTTT. Translating gives CASSPPWENTEAFF.

The J gene is TRBJ1-1, the V gene TRBV28, with a tentative D call TRBD1 (5 bases). Germline assignment: CDR1 MDHEN and CDR2 SYDVKM. V lost 8 bases to trimming and J lost 0 bases, with 13 bases between them. The length of the CDR3 is 14 residues. This CDR3 is CASGSGGMNTEAFF. The CDR3 nucleotides read TGTGCCAGCGGGTCCGGGGGGATGAACACTGAAGCTTTCTTT.